Listed below are T cell receptor beta chains from one sample, sequenced in a study of Graves' ophthalmopathy and Graves' hyperthyroidism. TCRdb passed the multiplex PCR reads through MiXCR, listing each CDR3 protein once. The sample consists of about 220,000 distinct CDR3 sequences, 20% to 25% of them appearing once. What was sequenced was peripheral blood. All receptors derive from a woman aged 50 to 60 with Graves' ophthalmopathy. Both conserved end residues are part of each CDR3. A D gene is named only where the DNA matches it firmly. For some rows the clone size is stated as once, few or many, or as a class when expanded; others skip it.

TRBJ2-5 | TRBV27 | TRBD2 | many | TGTGCCAGCAGAGCGGGAGGAGAAGAGACCCAGTACTTC | CASRAGGEETQYF
TRBJ2-2 | TRBV12-3/TRBV12-4 | - | - | TGTGCCAGCAACCCCGGGAGAAGGATTACCGGGGAGCTGTTTTTT | CASNPGRRITGELFF
TRBJ1-2 | TRBV28 | TRBD1 | - | TGTGCCAGCAGTCGGACAGGGCTTTTTGGCTACACCTTC | CASSRTGLFGYTF
TRBJ1-4 | TRBV27 | - | few | TGTGCCAGCAGTGGTACTCTTAATGAAAAACTGTTTTTT | CASSGTLNEKLFF
TRBJ1-1 | TRBV12-3/TRBV12-4 | - | many | TGTGCCAGCAGTTGGGGTAAGGCTGAAGCTTTCTTT | CASSWGKAEAFF
TRBJ1-1 | TRBV20-1 | - | many | TGCAGTGCTACAAACCAGAACACTGAAGCTTTCTTT | CSATNQNTEAFF
TRBJ1-1 | TRBV11-1 | TRBD1 | many | TGTGCCAGCAGCTACTGGACAGGACCTCAGGACCCTCTCACTGAAGCTTTCTTT | CASSYWTGPQDPLTEAFF
TRBJ1-1 | TRBV18 | - | - | TGTGCCAGCTCGGCCGGGCCCACCTCCGGCGCTTTCTTT | CASSAGPTSGAFF
TRBJ2-7 | TRBV13 | - | few | TGTGCCAGCAGCGACAGCGCATCCTACGAGCAGTACTTC | CASSDSASYEQYF
TRBJ2-5 | TRBV2 | TRBD1 | many | TGTGCCAGCAGTCCGGGACAGGGGCCCCCCGCCCAAGAGACCCAGTACTTC | CASSPGQGPPAQETQYF
TRBJ2-3 | TRBV15 | TRBD1 | many | TGTGCCACCAGCAGAGATGGGGGACAGGGGACAGATACGCAGTATTTT | CATSRDGGQGTDTQYF
TRBJ2-7 | TRBV7-8 | - | - | TGTGCCAGCAGCCTGGGACGAAATACCTTCTACGAGCAGTACTTC | CASSLGRNTFYEQYF
TRBJ2-7 | TRBV11-2 | - | many | TGTGCCAGCAGCCCAAGAGGGATAGGTTACGAGCAGTACTTC | CASSPRGIGYEQYF
TRBJ2-7 | TRBV6-1 | - | once | TGTGCCAGCGAACAAGGGTACTCCGAGCAGTACTTC | CASEQGYSEQYF
TRBJ2-4 | TRBV6-2/TRBV6-3 | TRBD2 | many | TGTGCCAGCAGTTACGGAGCGGCGGGAGGGGAGAACATTCAGTACTTC | CASSYGAAGGENIQYF
TRBJ2-7 | TRBV6-2/TRBV6-3 | - | - | TGTGCCAGCAGCACCCCTGCTGCCCACGAGCAGTACTTC | CASSTPAAHEQYF
TRBJ1-3 | TRBV6-1 | - | many | TGTGCCAGCGGACGGATCTCTGGAAACACCATATATTTT | CASGRISGNTIYF